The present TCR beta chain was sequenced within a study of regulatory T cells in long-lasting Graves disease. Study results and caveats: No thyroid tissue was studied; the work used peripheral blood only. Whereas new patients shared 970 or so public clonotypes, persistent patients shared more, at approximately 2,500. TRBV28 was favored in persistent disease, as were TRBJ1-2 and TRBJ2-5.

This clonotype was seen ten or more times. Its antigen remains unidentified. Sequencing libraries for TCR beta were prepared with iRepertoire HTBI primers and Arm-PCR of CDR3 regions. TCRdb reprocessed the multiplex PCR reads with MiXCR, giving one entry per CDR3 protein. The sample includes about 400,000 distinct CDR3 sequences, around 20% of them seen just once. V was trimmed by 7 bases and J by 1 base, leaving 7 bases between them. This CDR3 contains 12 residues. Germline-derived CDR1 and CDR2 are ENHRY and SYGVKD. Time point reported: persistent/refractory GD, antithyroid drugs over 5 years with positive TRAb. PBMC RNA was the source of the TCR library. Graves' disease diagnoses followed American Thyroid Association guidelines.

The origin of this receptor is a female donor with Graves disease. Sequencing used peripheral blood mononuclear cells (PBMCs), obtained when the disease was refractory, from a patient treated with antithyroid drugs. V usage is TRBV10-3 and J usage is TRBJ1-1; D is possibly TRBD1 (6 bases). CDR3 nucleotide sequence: TGTGCCATCAAGGGGGGGAACACTGAAGCTTTCTTT. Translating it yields CAIKGGNTEAFF.